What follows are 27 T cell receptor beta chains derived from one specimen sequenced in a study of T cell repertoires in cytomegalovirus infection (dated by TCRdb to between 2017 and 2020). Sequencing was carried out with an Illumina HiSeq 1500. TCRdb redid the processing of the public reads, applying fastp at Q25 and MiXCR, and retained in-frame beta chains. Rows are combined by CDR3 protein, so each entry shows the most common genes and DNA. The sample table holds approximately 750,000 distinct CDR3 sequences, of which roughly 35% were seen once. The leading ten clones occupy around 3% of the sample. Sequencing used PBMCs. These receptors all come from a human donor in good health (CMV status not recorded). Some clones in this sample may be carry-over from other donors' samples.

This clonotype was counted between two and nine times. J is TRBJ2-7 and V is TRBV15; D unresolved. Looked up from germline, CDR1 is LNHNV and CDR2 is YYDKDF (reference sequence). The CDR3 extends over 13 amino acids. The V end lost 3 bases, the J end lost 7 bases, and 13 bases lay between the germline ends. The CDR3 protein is CATSSLGPREQYF. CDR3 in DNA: TGTGCCACCAGCAGTCTCGGGCCCAGGGAGCAGTACTTC.

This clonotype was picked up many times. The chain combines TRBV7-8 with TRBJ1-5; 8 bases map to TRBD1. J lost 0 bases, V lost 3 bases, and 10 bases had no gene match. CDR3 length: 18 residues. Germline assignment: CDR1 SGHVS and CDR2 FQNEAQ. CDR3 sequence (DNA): TGTGCCAGCAGCTTCCGGAAAGACAGGGGTTATAGCAATCAGCCCCAGCATTTT. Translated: CASSFRKDRGYSNQPQHF.

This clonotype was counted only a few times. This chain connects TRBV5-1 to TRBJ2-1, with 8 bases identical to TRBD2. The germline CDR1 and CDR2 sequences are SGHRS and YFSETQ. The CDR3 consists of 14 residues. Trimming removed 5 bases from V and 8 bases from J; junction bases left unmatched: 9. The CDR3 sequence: CASRVGGGFDEQFF. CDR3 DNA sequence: TGCGCCAGCAGGGTCGGGGGGGGCTTCGATGAGCAGTTCTTC.

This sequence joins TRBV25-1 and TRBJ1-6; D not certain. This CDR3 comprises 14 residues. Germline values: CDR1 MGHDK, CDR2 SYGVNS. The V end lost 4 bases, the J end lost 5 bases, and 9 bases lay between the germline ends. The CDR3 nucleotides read TGTGCCAGCAGTGTCCTGCTGGATAATTCACCCCTCCACTTT. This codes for CASSVLLDNSPLHF.

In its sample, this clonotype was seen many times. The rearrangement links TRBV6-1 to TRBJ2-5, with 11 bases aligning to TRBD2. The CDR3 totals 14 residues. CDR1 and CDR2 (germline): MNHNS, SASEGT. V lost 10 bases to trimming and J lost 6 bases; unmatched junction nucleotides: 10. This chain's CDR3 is CAIALAGGPQTQYF. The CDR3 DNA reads TGTGCCATCGCCTTAGCGGGAGGGCCTCAGACCCAGTACTTC.

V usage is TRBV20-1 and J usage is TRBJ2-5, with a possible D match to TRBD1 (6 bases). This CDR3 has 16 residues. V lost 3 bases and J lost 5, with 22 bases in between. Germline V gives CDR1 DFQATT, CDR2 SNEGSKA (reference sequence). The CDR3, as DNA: TGCAGTGCTAGGGGACATCGAAGGGGATCAGGGGAGACCCAGTACTTC. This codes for CSARGHRRGSGETQYF.

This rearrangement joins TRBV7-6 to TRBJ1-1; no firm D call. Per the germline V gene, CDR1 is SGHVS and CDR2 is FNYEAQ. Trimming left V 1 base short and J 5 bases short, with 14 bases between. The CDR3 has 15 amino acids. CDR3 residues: CASSLEPGERTEAFF. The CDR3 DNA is TGTGCCAGCAGCTTAGAACCCGGAGAGAGGACTGAAGCTTTCTTT.

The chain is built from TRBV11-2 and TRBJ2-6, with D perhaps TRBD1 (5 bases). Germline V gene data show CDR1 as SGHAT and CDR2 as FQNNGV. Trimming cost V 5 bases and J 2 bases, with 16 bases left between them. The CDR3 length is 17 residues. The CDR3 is CASSPSDNPAGANVLTF. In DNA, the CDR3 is TGTGCCAGCAGCCCGTCGGACAACCCGGCTGGGGCCAACGTCCTGACTTTC.

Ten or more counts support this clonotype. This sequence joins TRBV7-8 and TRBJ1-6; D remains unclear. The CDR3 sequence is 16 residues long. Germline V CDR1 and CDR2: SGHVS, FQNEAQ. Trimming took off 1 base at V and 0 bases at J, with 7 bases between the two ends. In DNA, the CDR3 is TGTGCCAGCAGCTTAGACCGGAGCTCCTATAATTCACCCCTCCACTTT. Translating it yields CASSLDRSSYNSPLHF.

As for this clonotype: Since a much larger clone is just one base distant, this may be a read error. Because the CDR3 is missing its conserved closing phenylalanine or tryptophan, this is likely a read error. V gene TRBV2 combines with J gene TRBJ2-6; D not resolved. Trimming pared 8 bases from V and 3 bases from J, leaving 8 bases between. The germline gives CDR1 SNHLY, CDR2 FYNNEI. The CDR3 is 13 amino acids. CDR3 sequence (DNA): TGTGCCAGCTCTGATTATGGGGCCAACGTCCTGACTTTA. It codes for CASSDYGANVLTL.

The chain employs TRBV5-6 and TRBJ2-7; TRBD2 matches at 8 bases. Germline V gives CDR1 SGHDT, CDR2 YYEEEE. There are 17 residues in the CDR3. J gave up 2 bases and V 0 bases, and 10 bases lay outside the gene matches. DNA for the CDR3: TGTGCCAGCAGCTTGGATGTCACTAGCGGATCCACCTACGAGCAGTACTTC. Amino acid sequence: CASSLDVTSGSTYEQYF.

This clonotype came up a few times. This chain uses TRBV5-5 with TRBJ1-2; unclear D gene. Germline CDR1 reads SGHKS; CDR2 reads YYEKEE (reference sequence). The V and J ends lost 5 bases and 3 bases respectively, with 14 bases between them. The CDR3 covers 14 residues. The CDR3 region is CASRHQTWDYGYTF. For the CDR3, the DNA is TGTGCCAGCAGGCACCAAACTTGGGACTATGGCTACACCTTC.

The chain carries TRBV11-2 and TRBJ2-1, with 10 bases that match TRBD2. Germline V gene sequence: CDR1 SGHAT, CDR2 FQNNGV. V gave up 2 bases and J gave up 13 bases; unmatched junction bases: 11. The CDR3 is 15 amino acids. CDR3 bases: TGTGCCAGCAGCTTATTTGTGTCTAGCGGGGGCACACAGTTCTTC. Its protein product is CASSLFVSSGGTQFF.

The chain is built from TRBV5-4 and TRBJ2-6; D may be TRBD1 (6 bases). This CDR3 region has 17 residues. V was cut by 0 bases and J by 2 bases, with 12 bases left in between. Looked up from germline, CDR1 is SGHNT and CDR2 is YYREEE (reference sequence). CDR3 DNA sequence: TGTGCCAGCAGCTTGGGACAGGAGCGTCCTGGGGCCAACGTCCTGACTTTC. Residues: CASSLGQERPGANVLTF.

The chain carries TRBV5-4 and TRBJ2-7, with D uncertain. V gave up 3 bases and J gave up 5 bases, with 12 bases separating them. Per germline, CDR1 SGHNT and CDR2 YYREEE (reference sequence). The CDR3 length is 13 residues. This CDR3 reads CASSSGGVDEQYF. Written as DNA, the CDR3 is TGTGCCAGCAGCTCGGGTGGGGTTGACGAGCAGTACTTC.

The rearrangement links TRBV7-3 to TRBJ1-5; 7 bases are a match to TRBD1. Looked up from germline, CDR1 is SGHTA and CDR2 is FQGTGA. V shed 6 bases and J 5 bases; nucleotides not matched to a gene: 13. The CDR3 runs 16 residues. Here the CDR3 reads CASRYKTGSVDQPQHF. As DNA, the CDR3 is TGTGCCAGCAGGTACAAGACAGGGTCTGTCGATCAGCCCCAGCATTTT.

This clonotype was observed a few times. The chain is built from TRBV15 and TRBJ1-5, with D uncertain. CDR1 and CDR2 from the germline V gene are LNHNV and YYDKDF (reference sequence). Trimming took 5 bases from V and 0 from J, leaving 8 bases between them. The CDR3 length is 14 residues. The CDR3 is CATSLGHSNQPQHF. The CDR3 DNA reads TGTGCCACCAGCCTGGGTCATAGCAATCAGCCCCAGCATTTT.

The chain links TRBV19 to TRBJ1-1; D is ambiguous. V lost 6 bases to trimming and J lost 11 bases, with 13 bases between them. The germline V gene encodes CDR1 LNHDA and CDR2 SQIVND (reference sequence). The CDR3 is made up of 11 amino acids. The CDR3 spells CASSAPAGAFF. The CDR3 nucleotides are TGTGCCAGTAGCGCACCAGCCGGGGCTTTCTTT.

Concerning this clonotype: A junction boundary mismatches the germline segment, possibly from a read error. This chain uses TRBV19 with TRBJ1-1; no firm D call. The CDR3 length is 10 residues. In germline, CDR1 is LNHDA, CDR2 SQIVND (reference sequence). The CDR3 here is CASKGSEALF. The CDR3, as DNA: TGTGCCAGTAAGGGTAGTGAAGCTTTATTT. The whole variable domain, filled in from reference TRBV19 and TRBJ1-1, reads DGGITQSPKYLFRKEGQNVTLSCEQNLNHDAMYWYRQDPGQGLRLIYYSQIVNDFQKGDIAEGYSVSREKKESFPLTVTSAQKNPTAFYLCASKGSEALFGQGTRLTVV.

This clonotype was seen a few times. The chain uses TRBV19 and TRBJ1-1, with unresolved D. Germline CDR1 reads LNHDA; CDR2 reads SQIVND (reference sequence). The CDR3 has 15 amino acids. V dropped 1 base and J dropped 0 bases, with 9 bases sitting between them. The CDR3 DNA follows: TGTGCCAGTAGTATAGGGGCGAACCTGAACACTGAAGCTTTCTTT. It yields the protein CASSIGANLNTEAFF.

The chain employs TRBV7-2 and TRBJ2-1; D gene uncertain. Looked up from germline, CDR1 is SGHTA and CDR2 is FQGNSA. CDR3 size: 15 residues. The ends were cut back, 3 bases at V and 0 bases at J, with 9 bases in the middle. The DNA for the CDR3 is TGTGCCAGCAGCTTTAATCCAAGCTCCTACAATGAGCAGTTCTTC. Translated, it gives CASSFNPSSYNEQFF.

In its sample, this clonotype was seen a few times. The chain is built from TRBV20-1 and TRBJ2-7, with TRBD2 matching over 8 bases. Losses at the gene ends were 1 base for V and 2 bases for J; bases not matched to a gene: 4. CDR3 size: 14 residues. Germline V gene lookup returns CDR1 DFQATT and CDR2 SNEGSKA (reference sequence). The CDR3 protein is CSARGGLGAYEQYF. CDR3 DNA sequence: TGCAGTGCTAGAGGGGGACTAGGGGCCTACGAGCAGTACTTC.

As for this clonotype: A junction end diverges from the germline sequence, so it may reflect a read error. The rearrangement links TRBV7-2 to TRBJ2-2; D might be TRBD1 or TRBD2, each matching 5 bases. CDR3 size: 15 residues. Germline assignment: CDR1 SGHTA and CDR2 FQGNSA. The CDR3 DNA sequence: TGTGCCAGCAGCTTAGGTTTTAGCTTTAGAGGGGAGCTGGGTTTT. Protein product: CASSLGFSFRGELGF.

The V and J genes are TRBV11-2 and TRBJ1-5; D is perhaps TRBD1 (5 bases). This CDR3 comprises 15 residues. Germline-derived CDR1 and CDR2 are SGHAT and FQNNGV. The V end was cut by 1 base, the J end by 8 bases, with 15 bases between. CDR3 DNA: TGTGCCAGCAGCTTAGGTCGCAGGGTGGGTGAGCCCCAGCATTTT. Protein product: CASSLGRRVGEPQHF.

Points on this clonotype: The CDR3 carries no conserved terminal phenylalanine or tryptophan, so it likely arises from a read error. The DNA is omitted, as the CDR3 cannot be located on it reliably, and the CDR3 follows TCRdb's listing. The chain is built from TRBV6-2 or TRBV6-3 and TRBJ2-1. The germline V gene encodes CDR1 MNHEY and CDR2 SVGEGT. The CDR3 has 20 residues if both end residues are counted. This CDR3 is CASSYSNRQRRRTPYNEQLL.

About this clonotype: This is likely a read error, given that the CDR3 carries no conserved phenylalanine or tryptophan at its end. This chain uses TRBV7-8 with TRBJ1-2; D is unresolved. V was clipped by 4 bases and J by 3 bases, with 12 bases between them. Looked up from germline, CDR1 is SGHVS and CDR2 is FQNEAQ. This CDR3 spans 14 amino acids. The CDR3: CASSSAPADYGYTL. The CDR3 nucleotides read TGTGCCAGCAGCTCGGCCCCGGCAGACTATGGCTACACCTTA.

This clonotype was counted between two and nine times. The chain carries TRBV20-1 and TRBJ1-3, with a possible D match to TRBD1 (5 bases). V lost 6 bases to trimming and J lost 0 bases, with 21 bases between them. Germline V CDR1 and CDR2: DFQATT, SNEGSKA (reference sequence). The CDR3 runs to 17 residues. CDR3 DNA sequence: TGCAGTGCAAAAACCTGGGAGGGACGTAACTCTGGAAACACCATATATTTT. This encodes CSAKTWEGRNSGNTIYF.